This TCR beta chain was identified during a study of Graves' ophthalmopathy and Graves' hyperthyroidism. Looking at the study overall: Peripheral blood sampling preceded any treatment and occurred at initial diagnosis.

Germline assignment: CDR1 SGHTA and CDR2 FQGNSA. CDR3 length: 16 residues. V dropped 8 bases and J dropped 3; count of bases not matched to a gene: 14. Researchers took RNA transcripts and amplified TCR beta CDR3 regions from them. HTBI primers were used in a first-round RT-PCR, which preceded a second-round multiplex PCR. TCRdb recomputed calls from the multiplex PCR reads with MiXCR, one row per CDR3 protein. The sample has around 600,000 distinct CDR3 sequences, more than 40% seen once. Study outcomes and limitations: Using a 13-signature model, the authors split ophthalmopathy from stable hyperthyroidism, with 85% to 90% sensitivity and approximately 80% specificity.

It was from roughly 10 ml of fresh peripheral blood that the PBMCs came. With respect to this clonotype: No antigen is known for it.

The V gene is TRBV7-2, the J gene TRBJ2-7; TRBD1 agrees at 9 bases. The sequenced material came from peripheral blood. This clonotype was obtained from an adult man with Graves' ophthalmopathy. The CDR3 sequence is CASSPNWDREVYEQYF. The DNA for the CDR3 is TGTGCCAGCTCACCAAATTGGGACAGGGAAGTCTACGAGCAGTACTTC.